The rows below give T cell receptor beta chains drawn from one sample of a study of T cell responses to AZD1222 COVID-19 vaccine. The repertoire was sequenced with immunoSEQ multiplex PCR; TCRdb's copy has only in-frame clones and lacks some. The sample holds about 120,000 clones, approximately 85% seen once. This specimen consisted of peripheral blood, obtained on day 0 of AZD1222 vaccination. The receptors shown here come from an adult in good health. The CDR3 runs from the conserved cysteine through the conserved F or W. Each record gives: D gene, clone size, V gene, CDR3 length, J gene, CDR3 DNA, CDR3 protein. A D gene is named only where the DNA matches it firmly. Not every row has a clone size; where given, it reads once, few, many or a size class.

D gene: TRBD2; clone size: NA; V gene: TRBV9; CDR3 length: 17; J gene: TRBJ2-5; CDR3 DNA: TGTGCCAGCAGCGTAGCGGTAGCGGGAGGGACTCAAGAGACCCAGTACTTC; CDR3 protein: CASSVAVAGGTQETQYF
D gene: NA; clone size: NA; V gene: TRBV28; CDR3 length: 16; J gene: TRBJ1-3; CDR3 DNA: TGTGCCAGCAGGTCAAGCTTGGGGCTCTCTGGAAACACCATATATTTT; CDR3 protein: CASRSSLGLSGNTIYF
D gene: NA; clone size: NA; V gene: TRBV3-1/TRBV3-2; CDR3 length: 14; J gene: TRBJ1-1; CDR3 DNA: TGTGCCAGCACCCCTCGGGGGCGAGATACTGAAGCTTTCTTT; CDR3 protein: CASTPRGRDTEAFF
D gene: NA; clone size: NA; V gene: TRBV6-5; CDR3 length: 14; J gene: TRBJ1-1; CDR3 DNA: TGTGCCAGCAGTTACTCTGCAGGGAACACTGAAGCTTTCTTT; CDR3 protein: CASSYSAGNTEAFF
D gene: NA; clone size: NA; V gene: TRBV6-2/TRBV6-3; CDR3 length: 12; J gene: TRBJ1-2; CDR3 DNA: TGTGCCAGCAGTTTTAATGGGGATGGCTACACCTTC; CDR3 protein: CASSFNGDGYTF
D gene: NA; clone size: once; V gene: TRBV6-5; CDR3 length: 14; J gene: TRBJ1-5; CDR3 DNA: TGTGCCAGCAGTACGACAGTAGGGTATCAGCCCCAGCATTTT; CDR3 protein: CASSTTVGYQPQHF
D gene: NA; clone size: NA; V gene: TRBV27; CDR3 length: 15; J gene: TRBJ2-7; CDR3 DNA: TGTGCCAGCAGTCTGCGGGTCAGGCGTCCCTACGAGCAGTACTTC; CDR3 protein: CASSLRVRRPYEQYF
D gene: NA; clone size: NA; V gene: TRBV10-3; CDR3 length: 14; J gene: TRBJ1-5; CDR3 DNA: TGTGCCATCAGTGAGGGGTTAAGCTATCAGCCCCAGCATTTT; CDR3 protein: CAISEGLSYQPQHF
D gene: NA; clone size: NA; V gene: TRBV7-2; CDR3 length: 15; J gene: TRBJ2-7; CDR3 DNA: TGTGCCAGCAGCTTAGATGGCGGAGTTGGTTCCGAGCAGTACTTC; CDR3 protein: CASSLDGGVGSEQYF
D gene: NA; clone size: NA; V gene: TRBV3-1/TRBV3-2; CDR3 length: 15; J gene: TRBJ2-2; CDR3 DNA: TGTGCCAGCAGCCTTCACAGGGCGGACACCGGGGAGCTGTTTTTT; CDR3 protein: CASSLHRADTGELFF
D gene: NA; clone size: few; V gene: TRBV3-1/TRBV3-2; CDR3 length: 13; J gene: TRBJ2-3; CDR3 DNA: TGTGCCAGCAGCCAAGGGAGGGCAGATACGCAGTATTTT; CDR3 protein: CASSQGRADTQYF
D gene: NA; clone size: NA; V gene: TRBV12-2; CDR3 length: 15; J gene: TRBJ2-5; CDR3 DNA: TGTGCAAGTCGTCCCGATGGGGGGGGCGAGGCGACCCAGTACTTC; CDR3 protein: CASRPDGGGEATQYF
D gene: TRBD2; clone size: NA; V gene: TRBV24-1; CDR3 length: 17; J gene: TRBJ2-3; CDR3 DNA: TGTGCCACCATGGACGGGGCTAGCGGAAGGGGTTCGGATACGCAGTATTTT; CDR3 protein: CATMDGASGRGSDTQYF
D gene: NA; clone size: once; V gene: TRBV12-3/TRBV12-4; CDR3 length: 12; J gene: TRBJ1-6; CDR3 DNA: TGTGCCAGCAGTTTCTGGCAGTCACCCCTCCACTTT; CDR3 protein: CASSFWQSPLHF
D gene: NA; clone size: NA; V gene: TRBV14; CDR3 length: 15; J gene: TRBJ1-2; CDR3 DNA: TGTGCCAGCAGCCAAGATTCAGGGGTAATTGCTGGCTACACCTTC; CDR3 protein: CASSQDSGVIAGYTF
D gene: NA; clone size: few; V gene: TRBV5-6; CDR3 length: 13; J gene: TRBJ1-6; CDR3 DNA: TGTGCCAGCAGCCCAGGGACACGTTCACCCCTCCACTTT; CDR3 protein: CASSPGTRSPLHF
D gene: TRBD2; clone size: NA; V gene: TRBV7-2; CDR3 length: 15; J gene: TRBJ2-5; CDR3 DNA: TGTGCCAGCAGCGACGGGACTAGCGGGTTTGAGACCCAGTACTTC; CDR3 protein: CASSDGTSGFETQYF
D gene: NA; clone size: once; V gene: TRBV7-2; CDR3 length: 13; J gene: TRBJ2-7; CDR3 DNA: TGTGCCAGCAGCTTAGGACCCCCCAACGAGCAGTACTTC; CDR3 protein: CASSLGPPNEQYF
D gene: TRBD1; clone size: NA; V gene: TRBV6-5; CDR3 length: 16; J gene: TRBJ1-3; CDR3 DNA: TGTGCCAGCAGTTACCGGACAGGGGGCTCTGGAAACACCATATATTTT; CDR3 protein: CASSYRTGGSGNTIYF
D gene: NA; clone size: NA; V gene: TRBV4-1; CDR3 length: 13; J gene: TRBJ2-1; CDR3 DNA: TGCGCCAGCAGCCATGTTGACTACAATGAGCAGTTCTTC; CDR3 protein: CASSHVDYNEQFF
D gene: NA; clone size: NA; V gene: TRBV7-8; CDR3 length: 16; J gene: TRBJ2-7; CDR3 DNA: TGTGCCAGCAGCCCCGCAGGCGGACCGGATTCATACGAGCAGTACTTC; CDR3 protein: CASSPAGGPDSYEQYF
D gene: TRBD1; clone size: NA; V gene: TRBV24-1; CDR3 length: 13; J gene: TRBJ2-2; CDR3 DNA: TGTGCCACCGAGACAGGGGTGAGCGGGGAGCTGTTTTTT; CDR3 protein: CATETGVSGELFF